This record concerns one TCR beta chain sequence. Antigen: not known. Only in-frame clones appear in the TCRdb table, and some are missing; sequencing was by immunoSEQ multiplex PCR. The sample yields fewer than 85,000 clones, around 80% seen once. The sample originates from a study of OX40 agonist ivuxolimab in advanced cancers. Study context: The study reported partial responses in three patients: one hepatocellular carcinoma, two cutaneous melanoma.

Patients who had autoimmune disease history or got systemic immunosuppression were left out. Study outcomes and limitations: Partial responders at 0.1-3.0 mg/kg showed near-lowest clonal expansion.

The CDR3 is 11 residues long. The V gene's germline CDR1 is LNHDA and CDR2 SQIVND (reference sequence). Trimming took 10 bases from V and 3 from J; bases not matched to a gene: 3. V and J are TRBV19 and TRBJ2-7; 7 bases are a match to TRBD1. The specimen comprised CD4+ or CD8+ T cells sorted from blood, sampled in a trial of the OX40 agonist ivuxolimab. This TCR derives from an adult with an advanced solid tumor such as melanoma, head and neck, liver or kidney cancer. The chain's CDR3 is CATGQNYEQYF. CDR3 nucleotides: TGTGCCACGGGACAGAACTACGAGCAGTACTTC.